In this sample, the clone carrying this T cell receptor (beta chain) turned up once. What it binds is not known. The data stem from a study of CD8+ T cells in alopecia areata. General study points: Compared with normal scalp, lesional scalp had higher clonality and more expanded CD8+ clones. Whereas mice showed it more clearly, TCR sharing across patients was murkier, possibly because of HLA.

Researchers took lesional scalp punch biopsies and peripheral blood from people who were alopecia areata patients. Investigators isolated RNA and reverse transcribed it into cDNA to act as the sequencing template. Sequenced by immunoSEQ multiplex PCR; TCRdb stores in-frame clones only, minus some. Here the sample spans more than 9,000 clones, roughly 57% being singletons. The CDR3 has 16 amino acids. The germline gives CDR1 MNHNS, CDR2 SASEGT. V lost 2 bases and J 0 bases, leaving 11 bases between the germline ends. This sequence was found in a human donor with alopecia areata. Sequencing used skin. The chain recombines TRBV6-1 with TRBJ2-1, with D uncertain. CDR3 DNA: TGTGCCAGCAGTGAATTGTGGCGGAGCTCCTACAATGAGCAGTTCTTC. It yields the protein CASSELWRSSYNEQFF.